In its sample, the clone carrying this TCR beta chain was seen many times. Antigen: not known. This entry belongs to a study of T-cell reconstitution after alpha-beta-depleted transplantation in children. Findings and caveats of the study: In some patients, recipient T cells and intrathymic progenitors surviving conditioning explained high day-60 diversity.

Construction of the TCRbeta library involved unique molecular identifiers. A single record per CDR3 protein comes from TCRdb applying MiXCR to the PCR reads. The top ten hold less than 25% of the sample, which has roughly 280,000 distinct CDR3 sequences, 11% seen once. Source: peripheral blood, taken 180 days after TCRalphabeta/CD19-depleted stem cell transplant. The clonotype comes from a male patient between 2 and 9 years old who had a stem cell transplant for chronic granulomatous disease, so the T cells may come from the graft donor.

In DNA, the CDR3 is TGTGCCAGCAGCCAGGGTCGGCTCACCGGGGAGCTGTTTTTT. This translates into CASSQGRLTGELFF. The chain links TRBV12-3 or TRBV12-4 to TRBJ2-2; perhaps TRBD1 as D (5 bases). Trimming removed 6 bases from V and 4 bases from J, with 12 bases in between. The CDR3 runs 14 residues.